This TCR beta chain is drawn from a study of shared clonotypes between healthy human individuals. The overall study: CD8 memory received one plate per donor, CD8 naive two, CD4 memory three and CD4 naive three.

This CDR3 spans 16 amino acids. V lost 6 bases to trimming and J lost 2 bases; unmatched junction nucleotides: 7. The germline gives CDR1 LNHDA, CDR2 SQIVND (reference sequence). General study results and limits: Several donors showed sharing of about 4.7% of naive CD4 clonotypes.

This clone was recorded only once. Its target is unknown. For each subset, genomic DNA was distributed in equal portions over several immunoSEQ plates. Clones were sequenced by immunoSEQ multiplex PCR, and TCRdb holds only the in-frame ones, with some missing. The repertoire includes roughly 650,000 clones, 96% of them detected once, and less than 0.13% sits in the top ten. Naive CD8 cells comprised CD45RO-negative, CCR7-positively selected cells, excluding terminally differentiated effector memory CD45RA+ cells. Material: naive CD8+ T cells sorted from blood. The clonotype was recovered from a woman aged 25 to 39 in good health. The rearrangement links TRBV19 to TRBJ2-2; TRBD1 aligns across 9 bases. This CDR3 is CASRQTGGDNTGELFF. The CDR3 DNA reads TGTGCCAGTAGGCAGACAGGGGGAGATAACACCGGGGAGCTGTTTTTT. The full variable domain, in which reference TRBV19 and TRBJ2-2 provide the parts outside the CDR3, is DGGITQSPKYLFRKEGQNVTLSCEQNLNHDAMYWYRQDPGQGLRLIYYSQIVNDFQKGDIAEGYSVSREKKESFPLTVTSAQKNPTAFYLCASRQTGGDNTGELFFGEGSRLTVL.